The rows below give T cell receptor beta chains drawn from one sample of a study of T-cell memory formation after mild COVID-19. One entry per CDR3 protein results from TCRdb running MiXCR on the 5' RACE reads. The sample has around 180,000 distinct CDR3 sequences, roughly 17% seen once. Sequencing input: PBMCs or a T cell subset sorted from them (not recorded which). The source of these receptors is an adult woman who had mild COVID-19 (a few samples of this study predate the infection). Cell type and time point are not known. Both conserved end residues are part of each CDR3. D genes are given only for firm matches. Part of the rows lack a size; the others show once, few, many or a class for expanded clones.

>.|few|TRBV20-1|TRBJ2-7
TGCAGTGCTAATCCGGGGAGTTCCTACGAGCAGTACTTC
CSANPGSSYEQYF
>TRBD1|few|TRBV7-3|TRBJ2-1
TGTGCCAGCAGCCTCCGGACAGGGACTCCCTCTGGGACGTTCTTC
CASSLRTGTPSGTFF
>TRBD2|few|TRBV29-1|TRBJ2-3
TGCAGCTATAGCGGGGGGGCTGTAGATACGCAGTATTTT
CSYSGGAVDTQYF
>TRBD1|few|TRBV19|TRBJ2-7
TGTGCCAGTAGTATTTGGCGGACAGGGGAAGTCCACGAGCAGTACTTC
CASSIWRTGEVHEQYF
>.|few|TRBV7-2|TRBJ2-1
TGTGCCAGCAGCTTAGTCGCTAGCAGGAACAATGAGCAGTTCTTC
CASSLVASRNNEQFF
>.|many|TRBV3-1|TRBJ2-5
TGTGCCAGCAGCCAGGAGGGGACGAAAAGGGAGACCCAGTACTTC
CASSQEGTKRETQYF
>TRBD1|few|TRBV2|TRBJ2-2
TGTGCCAGCAGCGGGCGTGGGACAGGAAGGGCCGGGGAGCTGTTTTTT
CASSGRGTGRAGELFF
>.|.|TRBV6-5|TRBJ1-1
TGTGCCAGCAGCTACGGGCCAGGAGCCATGAACACTGAAGCTTTCTTT
CASSYGPGAMNTEAFF
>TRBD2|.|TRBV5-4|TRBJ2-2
TGTGCCAGCAGCAGTTGGACTAGAAACACCGGGGAGCTGTTTTTT
CASSSWTRNTGELFF
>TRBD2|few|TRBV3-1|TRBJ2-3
TGTGCCAGCAGCCAGGTAGCGGGAGCAGATACGCAGTATTTT
CASSQVAGADTQYF
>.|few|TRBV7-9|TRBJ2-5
TGTGCCAGCAGCCCTGAGGTGGTAGAGACCCAGTACTTC
CASSPEVVETQYF
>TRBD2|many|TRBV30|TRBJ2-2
TGTGCCTGGAAGGGACTAGCGGCGAACACCGGGGAGCTGTTTTTT
CAWKGLAANTGELFF
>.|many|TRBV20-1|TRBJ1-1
TGCAGTGCTAGTGCGGGGCGTCCGAACACTGAAGCTTTCTTT
CSASAGRPNTEAFF
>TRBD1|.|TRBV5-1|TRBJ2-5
TGCGCCAGCAGCTTGGGACAGGGAGAGACCCAGTACTTC
CASSLGQGETQYF
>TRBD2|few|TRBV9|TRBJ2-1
TGTGCCAGCAGCGTATCGCGGGGGGTCTCTTACGATGAGCAGTTCTTC
CASSVSRGVSYDEQFF
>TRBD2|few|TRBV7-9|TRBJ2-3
TGTGCCCGGGAGGGGAACACAGATACGCAGTATTTT
CAREGNTDTQYF
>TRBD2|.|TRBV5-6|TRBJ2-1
TGTGCCAGCAGCCTGGGACTAGGGAACAATGAGCAGTTCTTC
CASSLGLGNNEQFF
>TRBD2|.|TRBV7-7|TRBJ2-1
TGTGCTAGCAGCCACCGGACTAGCGGGAGGAGCTCCTACAATGAGCAGTTCTTC
CASSHRTSGRSSYNEQFF
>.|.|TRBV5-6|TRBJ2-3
TGTGCCAGCAGCTTGGAACTTAGGGACACAGATACGCAGTATTTT
CASSLELRDTDTQYF
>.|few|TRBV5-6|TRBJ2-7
TGTGCCAGCAGCTTGGGTCAGCGGAGACCAGCTTACGAGCAGTACTTC
CASSLGQRRPAYEQYF
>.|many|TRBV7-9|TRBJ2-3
TGTGCCAGCAGCTTAGCGCACAGGTCAGATACGCAGTATTTT
CASSLAHRSDTQYF
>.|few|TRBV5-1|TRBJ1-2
TGCGCCAGCAGCTCTCAATCACTTTATGGCTACACCTTC
CASSSQSLYGYTF
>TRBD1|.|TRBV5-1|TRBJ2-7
TGCGCCAGCAGCGGAGACAGGGGCGAGCAGTACTTC
CASSGDRGEQYF
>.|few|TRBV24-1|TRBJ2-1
TGTGCCACCATTGGGGGTCCCAACTACAATGAGCAGTTCTTC
CATIGGPNYNEQFF
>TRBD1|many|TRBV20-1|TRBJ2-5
TGCAGTGCTAGAGTCTGGGACAGAAAAGAGACCCAGTACTTC
CSARVWDRKETQYF
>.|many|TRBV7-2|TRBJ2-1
TGTGCCAGCATCCAGCCCCCGGGTAATGAGCAGTTCTTC
CASIQPPGNEQFF
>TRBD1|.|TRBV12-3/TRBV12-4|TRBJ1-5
TGTGCCAGCAGTTTGACAGGGGTTCAGCCCCAGCATTTT
CASSLTGVQPQHF
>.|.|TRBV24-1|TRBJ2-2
TGTGCCACCAGTGGGGTCACCGGGGAGCTGTTTTTT
CATSGVTGELFF
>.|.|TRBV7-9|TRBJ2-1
TGTGCCAGCAGCTGGAGGGGTAGCTCCTACAATGAGCAGTTCTTC
CASSWRGSSYNEQFF